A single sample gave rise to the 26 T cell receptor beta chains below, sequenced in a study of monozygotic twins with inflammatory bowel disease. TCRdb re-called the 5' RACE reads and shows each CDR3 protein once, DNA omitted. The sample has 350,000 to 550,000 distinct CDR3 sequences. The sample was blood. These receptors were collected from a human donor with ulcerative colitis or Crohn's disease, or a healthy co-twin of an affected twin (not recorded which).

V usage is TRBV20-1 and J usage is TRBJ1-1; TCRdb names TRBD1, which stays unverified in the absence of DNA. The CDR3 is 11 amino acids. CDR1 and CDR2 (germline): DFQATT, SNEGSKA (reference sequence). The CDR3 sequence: CSASDRVKAFF.

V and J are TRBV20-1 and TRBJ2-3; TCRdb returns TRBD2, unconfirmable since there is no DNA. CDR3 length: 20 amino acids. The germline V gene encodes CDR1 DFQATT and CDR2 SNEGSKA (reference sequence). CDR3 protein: CSARVGLAGGGIKSTDTQYF.

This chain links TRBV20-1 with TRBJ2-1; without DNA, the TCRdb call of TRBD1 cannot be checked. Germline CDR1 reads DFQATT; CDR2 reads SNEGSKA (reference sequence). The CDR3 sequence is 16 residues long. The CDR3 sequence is CSALGPGQGAYNEQFF.

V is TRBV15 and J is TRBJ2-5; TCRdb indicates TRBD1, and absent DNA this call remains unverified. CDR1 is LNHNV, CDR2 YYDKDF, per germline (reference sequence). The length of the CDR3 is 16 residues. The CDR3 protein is CATSRDRGSGWGTQYF.

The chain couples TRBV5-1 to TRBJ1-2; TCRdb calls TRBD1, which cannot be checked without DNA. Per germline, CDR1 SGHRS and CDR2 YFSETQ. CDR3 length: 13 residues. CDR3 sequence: CASSSPGQGVYTF. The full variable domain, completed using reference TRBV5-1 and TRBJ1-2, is KAGVTQTPRYLIKTRGQQVTLSCSPISGHRSVSWYQQTPGQGLQFLFEYFSETQRNKGNFPGRFSGRQFSNSRSEMNVSTLELGDSALYLCASSSPGQGVYTFGSGTRLTVV.

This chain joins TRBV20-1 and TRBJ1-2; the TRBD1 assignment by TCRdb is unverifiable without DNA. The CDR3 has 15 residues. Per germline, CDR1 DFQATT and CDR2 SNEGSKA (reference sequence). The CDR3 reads CSARGQGERYYGYTF.

The CDR3 region is CASSFTGTGVNGEQFF. This sequence joins TRBV5-1 and TRBJ2-1; the TRBD1 assignment by TCRdb is unverifiable without DNA. The CDR3 totals 16 residues. From germline, CDR1 is SGHRS and CDR2 YFSETQ. Full variable domain (outside the CDR3, taken from reference TRBV5-1 and TRBJ2-1): KAGVTQTPRYLIKTRGQQVTLSCSPISGHRSVSWYQQTPGQGLQFLFEYFSETQRNKGNFPGRFSGRQFSNSRSEMNVSTLELGDSALYLCASSFTGTGVNGEQFFGPGTRLTVL.

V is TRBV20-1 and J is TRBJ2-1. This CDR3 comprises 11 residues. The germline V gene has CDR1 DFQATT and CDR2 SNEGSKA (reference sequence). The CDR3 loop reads CSARGEDEQFF.

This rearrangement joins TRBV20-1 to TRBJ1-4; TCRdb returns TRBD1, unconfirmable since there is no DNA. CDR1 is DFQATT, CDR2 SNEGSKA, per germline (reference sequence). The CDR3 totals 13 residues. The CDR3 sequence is CSARGQGGEKLFF.

CDR3 protein: CSARFLDTQYF. The rearrangement links TRBV20-1 to TRBJ2-3. The germline gives CDR1 DFQATT, CDR2 SNEGSKA (reference sequence). The CDR3 length is 11 residues.

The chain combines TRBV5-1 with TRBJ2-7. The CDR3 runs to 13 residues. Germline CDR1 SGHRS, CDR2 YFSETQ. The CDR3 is CASSWPGSYEQYF.

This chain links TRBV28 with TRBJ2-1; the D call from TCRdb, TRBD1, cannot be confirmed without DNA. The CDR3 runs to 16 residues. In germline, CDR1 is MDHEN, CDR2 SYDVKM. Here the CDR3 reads CASSSHGGGAYNEQFF.

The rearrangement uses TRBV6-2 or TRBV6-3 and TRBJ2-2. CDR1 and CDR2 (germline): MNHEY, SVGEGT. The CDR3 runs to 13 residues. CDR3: CASSTYTAGELFF.

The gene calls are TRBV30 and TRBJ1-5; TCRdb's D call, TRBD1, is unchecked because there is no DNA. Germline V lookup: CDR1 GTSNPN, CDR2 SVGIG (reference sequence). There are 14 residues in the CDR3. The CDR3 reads CAWSEGQGNQPQHF. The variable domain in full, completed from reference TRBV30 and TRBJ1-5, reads SQTIHQWPATLVQPVGSPLSLECTVEGTSNPNLYWYRQAAGRGLQLLFYSVGIGQISSEVPQNLSASRPQDRQFILSSKKLLLSDSGFYLCAWSEGQGNQPQHFGDGTRLSIL.

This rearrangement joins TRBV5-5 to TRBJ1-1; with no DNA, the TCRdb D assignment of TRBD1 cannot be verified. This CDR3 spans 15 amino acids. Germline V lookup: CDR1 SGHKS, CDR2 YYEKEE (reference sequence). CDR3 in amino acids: CASSLEGGMNTEAFF.

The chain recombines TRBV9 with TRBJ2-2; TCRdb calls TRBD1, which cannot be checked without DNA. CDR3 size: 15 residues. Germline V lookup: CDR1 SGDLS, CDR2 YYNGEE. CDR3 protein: CATTGGQENTGELFF. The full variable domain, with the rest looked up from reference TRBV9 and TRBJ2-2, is DSGVTQTPKHLITATGQRVTLRCSPRSGDLSVYWYQQSLDQGLQFLIQYYNGEERAKGNILERFSAQQFPDLHSELNLSSLELGDSALYFCATTGGQENTGELFFGEGSRLTVL.

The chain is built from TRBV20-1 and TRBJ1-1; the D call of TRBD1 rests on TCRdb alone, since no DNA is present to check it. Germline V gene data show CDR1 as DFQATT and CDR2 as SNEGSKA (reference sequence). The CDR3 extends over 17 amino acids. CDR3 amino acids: CSARRGGAGMMNTEAFF.

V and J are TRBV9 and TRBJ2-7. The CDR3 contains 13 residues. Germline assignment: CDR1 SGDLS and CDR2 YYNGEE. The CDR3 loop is CASSPRNFHEQYF.

Here the CDR3 reads CASSVAGGRGHTEAFF. The V gene is TRBV9, the J gene TRBJ1-1; TCRdb calls TRBD1, which cannot be checked without DNA. Germline V gives CDR1 SGDLS, CDR2 YYNGEE. CDR3 length: 16 residues.

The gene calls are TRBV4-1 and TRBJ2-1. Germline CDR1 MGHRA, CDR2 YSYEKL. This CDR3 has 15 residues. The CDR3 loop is CASSQDLGTINEQFF.

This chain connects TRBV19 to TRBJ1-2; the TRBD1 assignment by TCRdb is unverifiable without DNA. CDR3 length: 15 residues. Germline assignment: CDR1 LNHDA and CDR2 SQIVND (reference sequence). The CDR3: CASSETGRGNYGYTF. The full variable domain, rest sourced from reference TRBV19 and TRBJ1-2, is DGGITQSPKYLFRKEGQNVTLSCEQNLNHDAMYWYRQDPGQGLRLIYYSQIVNDFQKGDIAEGYSVSREKKESFPLTVTSAQKNPTAFYLCASSETGRGNYGYTFGSGTRLTVV.

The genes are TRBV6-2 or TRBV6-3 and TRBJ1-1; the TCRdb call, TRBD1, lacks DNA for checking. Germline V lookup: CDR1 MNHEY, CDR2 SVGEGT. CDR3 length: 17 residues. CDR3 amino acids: CASSPGRGKWLNTEAFF.

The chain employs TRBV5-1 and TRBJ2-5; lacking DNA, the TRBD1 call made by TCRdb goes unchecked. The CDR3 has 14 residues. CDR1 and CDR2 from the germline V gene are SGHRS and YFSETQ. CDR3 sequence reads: CASSLGDSQETQYF.

CDR3 region: CASRSGEEQYF. The V gene is TRBV5-1, the J gene TRBJ2-7; the TCRdb D gene call, TRBD1, has no DNA to confirm it. The germline V gene has CDR1 SGHRS and CDR2 YFSETQ. The CDR3 length is 11 residues.

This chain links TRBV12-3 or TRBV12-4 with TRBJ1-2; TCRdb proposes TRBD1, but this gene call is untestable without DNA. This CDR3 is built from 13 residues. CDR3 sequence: CASSDRGYYGYTF.

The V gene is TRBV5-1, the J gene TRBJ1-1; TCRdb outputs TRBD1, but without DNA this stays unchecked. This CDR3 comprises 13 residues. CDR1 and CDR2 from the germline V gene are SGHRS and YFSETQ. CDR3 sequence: CASSPTGEYEAFF.